Listed below are T cell receptor beta chains from one sample, sequenced in a study of T cell repertoires in cytomegalovirus infection. Each CDR3 protein gets one entry after TCRdb re-called the reads with MiXCR. Here the sample spans fewer than 850,000 distinct CDR3 sequences, around 29% being singletons. Which antigens these TCRs recognize remains unknown. Sequencing was performed on cultured CD8+ T cells from PBMCs, taken from culture after CMV antigen stimulation. The origin of the receptors is a human donor in good health (CMV status not recorded). Some clones in this sample may be carry-over from other donors' samples. The CDR3 runs from the conserved cysteine through the conserved F or W. A D gene is named only where the DNA matches it firmly. Only some rows state a clone size, as once, few, many or a class for expanded clones.

V: TRBV29-1
size: -
J: TRBJ2-2
D: -
DNA: TGCAGCGTTGTTGAGGAAACCGGGGAGCTGTTTTTT
CDR3: CSVVEETGELFF

V: TRBV28
size: few
J: TRBJ2-3
D: TRBD1
DNA: TGTGCCAGCAGTTTAGAACCGGGACAGGGATACACAGATACGCAGTATTTT
CDR3: CASSLEPGQGYTDTQYF

V: TRBV28
size: -
J: TRBJ2-3
D: -
DNA: TGTGCCAGCAGTATCAGGGGGGTCTTGGATACGCAGTATTTT
CDR3: CASSIRGVLDTQYF

V: TRBV27
size: -
J: TRBJ2-2
D: -
DNA: TGTGCCAGCAGCCCCGTATTGGCCGGGGAGCTGTTTTTT
CDR3: CASSPVLAGELFF

V: TRBV29-1
size: -
J: TRBJ2-5
D: TRBD1
DNA: TGCAGCGTTGAAATTGGGACAGGGCCCACCGGGGGAGAGACCCAGTACTTC
CDR3: CSVEIGTGPTGGETQYF

V: TRBV27
size: few
J: TRBJ2-5
D: TRBD2
DNA: TGTGCCAGCAGTTTCAGGCGGGGGGGACAAGAGACCCAGTACTTC
CDR3: CASSFRRGGQETQYF

V: TRBV7-9
size: few
J: TRBJ2-3
D: TRBD1
DNA: TGTGCCGTCCAATCATGGGACAGGGACGCAGATACGCAGTATTTT
CDR3: CAVQSWDRDADTQYF

V: TRBV4-1
size: few
J: TRBJ1-1
D: TRBD1
DNA: TGCGCCAGCAGCCAAGAGATTCCATTTCGGGACAGGGTTTTTGAAGCTTTCTTT
CDR3: CASSQEIPFRDRVFEAFF

V: TRBV2
size: few
J: TRBJ2-2
D: -
DNA: TGTGCCAGCCTTGGGACAATTCAGACCGGGGAGCTGTTTTTT
CDR3: CASLGTIQTGELFF

V: TRBV7-9
size: few
J: TRBJ2-7
D: TRBD2
DNA: TGTGCCAGCAGCTTAATTGGGGAGGGCTCCTACGAGCAGTACTTC
CDR3: CASSLIGEGSYEQYF

V: TRBV7-9
size: many
J: TRBJ2-7
D: -
DNA: TGTGCCAGCAGCTCAAACGTGGCCCCAGCGCGAGGGATCTCCTACGAGCAGTACTTC
CDR3: CASSSNVAPARGISYEQYF

V: TRBV7-9
size: -
J: TRBJ1-4
D: TRBD1
DNA: TGTGCCAGCAGCCTGGACAGGAGCGTTGCAACTAATGAAAAACTGTTTTTT
CDR3: CASSLDRSVATNEKLFF

V: TRBV7-2
size: many
J: TRBJ1-5
D: -
DNA: TGTGCCAGCAGCTTAGAATTTAAAATGGGGAATCAGCCCCAGCATTTT
CDR3: CASSLEFKMGNQPQHF

V: TRBV10-3
size: few
J: TRBJ1-2
D: -
DNA: TGTGCCAAAAGGACAGCTAAGGGCTACACCTTC
CDR3: CAKRTAKGYTF

V: TRBV7-6
size: many
J: TRBJ1-1
D: -
DNA: TGTGCCAGCAGCTTAGGTTTGGACACTGAAGCTTTCTTT
CDR3: CASSLGLDTEAFF

V: TRBV5-6
size: few
J: TRBJ2-1
D: -
DNA: TGTGCCAGCAGCTTGGTCGGCCGGTGGGGGACACCCTCCTACAATGAGCAGTTCTTC
CDR3: CASSLVGRWGTPSYNEQFF

V: TRBV19
size: -
J: TRBJ2-1
D: TRBD2
DNA: TGTGCCAGTAGTATTTCTAGCGGGGTGATCAATGAGCAGTTCTTC
CDR3: CASSISSGVINEQFF

V: TRBV10-3
size: -
J: TRBJ1-2
D: -
DNA: TGTGTCATCAGTGAGCCCCCGGAGGGTAGTTTCTATGGCTACACCTTC
CDR3: CVISEPPEGSFYGYTF

V: TRBV19
size: -
J: TRBJ2-2
D: -
DNA: TGTGCCAGTACCCCATCAGGGGAGGTGGGAACCGGGGAGCTGTTTTTT
CDR3: CASTPSGEVGTGELFF

V: TRBV19
size: -
J: TRBJ1-4
D: -
DNA: TGTGCCACCAAGAGTGAAAAACTGTTTTTT
CDR3: CATKSEKLFF

V: TRBV6-1
size: -
J: TRBJ2-1
D: -
DNA: TGTGCCAGCACGACCTGGGGCACCTACAATGAGCAGTTCTTC
CDR3: CASTTWGTYNEQFF

V: TRBV6-1
size: -
J: TRBJ1-6
D: -
DNA: TGTGCCAGCAGTGAACTGGACGGCAGCTCCTATAATTCACCCCTCCACTTT
CDR3: CASSELDGSSYNSPLHF

V: TRBV11-1
size: -
J: TRBJ2-5
D: -
DNA: TGTGCCAGCAGCCGAGAGATGGGTGGAGAGACCCAGTACTTC
CDR3: CASSREMGGETQYF

V: TRBV14
size: -
J: TRBJ2-4
D: TRBD2
DNA: TGTGCCAGCAGCCAAGATCGAAGGACTAGCGGGGGCTTGGCCAAAAACATTCAGTACTTC
CDR3: CASSQDRRTSGGLAKNIQYF

V: TRBV7-6
size: many
J: TRBJ2-3
D: -
DNA: TGTGCCAGCAGCCTTCGGGCGGTTAGCACAGATACGCAGTATTTT
CDR3: CASSLRAVSTDTQYF

V: TRBV7-9
size: -
J: TRBJ2-3
D: TRBD2
DNA: TGTGCCAGCAGCTTTCCGGGACTAGCGGGGGGGGGTGGGCCAGATACGCAGTATTTT
CDR3: CASSFPGLAGGGGPDTQYF

V: TRBV19
size: few
J: TRBJ1-5
D: -
DNA: TGTGCCAGTAGCAACCAGGAATGGGATCAGCCCCAGCATTTT
CDR3: CASSNQEWDQPQHF

V: TRBV4-2
size: once
J: TRBJ2-1
D: TRBD2
DNA: TGTGCCAGCAGCCAAGTTGTAGCGGGGGGGCAGGAGCAGTTCTTC
CDR3: CASSQVVAGGQEQFF

V: TRBV28
size: -
J: TRBJ2-1
D: -
DNA: TGTGCCAGCAGCTTCGGACTACAGGGGTTTGAGCAGTTCTTC
CDR3: CASSFGLQGFEQFF

V: TRBV7-2
size: -
J: TRBJ1-6
D: -
DNA: TGTGCCAGCAGCCCAGGGGTCCGGCCAGACTATAATTCACCCCTCCACTTT
CDR3: CASSPGVRPDYNSPLHF

V: TRBV7-6
size: few
J: TRBJ2-7
D: -
DNA: TGTGCCAGCACCCCACGCCCGGGGGACCTCTCCTACGAGCAGTACTTC
CDR3: CASTPRPGDLSYEQYF

V: TRBV4-1
size: few
J: TRBJ1-1
D: -
DNA: TGCGCCAGCAGCCAACTTCCATATCCGGGGGGACCTGAAGCTTTCTTT
CDR3: CASSQLPYPGGPEAFF

V: TRBV9
size: -
J: TRBJ2-2
D: -
DNA: TGTGCCAGCAGCCCTCGGAGGAACACCGGGGAGCTGTTTTTT
CDR3: CASSPRRNTGELFF

V: TRBV27
size: once
J: TRBJ2-7
D: -
DNA: TGTGCCAGCGGTCCAAGGTCGGCTAAGCAGTACTTC
CDR3: CASGPRSAKQYF

V: TRBV29-1
size: -
J: TRBJ2-1
D: -
DNA: TGCAGCGTTGAAGAACCCTACAATGAGCAGTTCTTC
CDR3: CSVEEPYNEQFF

V: TRBV27
size: -
J: TRBJ1-1
D: -
DNA: TGTGCCAGCAGTTTATCGGGCCTCACGAACACTGAAGCTTTCTTT
CDR3: CASSLSGLTNTEAFF

V: TRBV27
size: -
J: TRBJ2-5
D: -
DNA: TGTGCCAGCAGTAAGCCCGGGACGGATCAAGAGACCCAGTACTTC
CDR3: CASSKPGTDQETQYF

V: TRBV11-3
size: few
J: TRBJ2-2
D: -
DNA: TGTGCCAGCAGCTTACCGCCCGGGACGGGAAACACCGGGGAGCTGTTTTTT
CDR3: CASSLPPGTGNTGELFF

V: TRBV15
size: few
J: TRBJ1-6
D: TRBD1
DNA: TGTGCCACCAGCAGATCGAGACAGGGTCGGACCTATAATTCACCCCTCCACTTT
CDR3: CATSRSRQGRTYNSPLHF

V: TRBV28
size: many
J: TRBJ2-1
D: -
DNA: TGTGCCAGCAGCTTTACAGGGACTGAGCAGTTCTTC
CDR3: CASSFTGTEQFF

V: TRBV27
size: many
J: TRBJ1-6
D: TRBD1
DNA: TGTGCCAGCAGCTTTGGGACAGGGGATTCACCCCTCCACTTT
CDR3: CASSFGTGDSPLHF

V: TRBV5-3
size: once
J: TRBJ1-5
D: -
DNA: TGTGCCAGCAGCTTGAGGCGGACAGCTAGCAATCAGCCCCAGCATTTT
CDR3: CASSLRRTASNQPQHF

V: TRBV7-9
size: few
J: TRBJ1-1
D: TRBD1
DNA: TGTGCCAGCAGCTTCACAAACAGGGGGGGCGGACCTGAAGCTTTCTTT
CDR3: CASSFTNRGGGPEAFF